These 20 T cell receptor beta chains originate from one sample sequenced in a study of blood T cell repertoires in COVID-19. TCRdb keeps only in-frame clones here, not all; method: immunoSEQ multiplex PCR. The profile shows approximately 75,000 clones, roughly 89% of them singletons. Material for sequencing was peripheral blood. The receptors were sampled from a man aged 55 to 70 with acute or convalescent COVID-19.

This chain uses TRBV28 with TRBJ2-2; D gene uncertain. This CDR3 contains 16 residues. Germline values: CDR1 MDHEN, CDR2 SYDVKM. V lost 4 bases and J lost 2, with 14 bases in between. CDR3 bases: TGTGCCAGCAGTTCTCCCGAGCCCTTCAACACCGGGGAGCTGTTTTTT. Residues: CASSSPEPFNTGELFF.

V and J are TRBV5-6 and TRBJ1-6; D not resolved. This CDR3 comprises 17 residues. The V gene's germline CDR1 is SGHDT and CDR2 YYEEEE. V was trimmed by 3 bases and J by 5 bases, leaving 18 bases between them. The CDR3 region has the DNA TGTGCCAGCAGCTCGAGGCAGTCCGCCTATGATAATTCACCCCTCCACTTT. Translated, it gives CASSSRQSAYDNSPLHF.

The chain links TRBV5-4 to TRBJ1-2, with 10 bases matching TRBD1. The CDR3 loop spans 15 amino acids. Germline trimming cut 0 bases from V and 4 bases from J; bases unmatched to any gene: 3. CDR1 is SGHNT, CDR2 YYREEE, per germline (reference sequence). CDR3 region: CASSLVTGGPYGYTF. CDR3 sequence (DNA): TGTGCCAGCAGCTTGGTGACAGGGGGCCCCTATGGCTACACCTTC.

The chain links TRBV24-1 to TRBJ1-1; D ambiguous. V shed 10 bases and J shed 6 bases, with 11 bases lying between them. The CDR3 has 11 amino acids. CDR1 KGHDR and CDR2 SFDVKD come from the germline V gene. The DNA for the CDR3 is TGTGCCACAGGCTTTGGAGCTGAAGCTTTCTTT. It is translated as CATGFGAEAFF.

This chain joins TRBV15 and TRBJ2-1; 10 positions agree with TRBD2. Losses at the gene ends were 1 base for V and 9 bases for J; bases not matched to a gene: 6. The CDR3 is made up of 15 amino acids. Germline loops: CDR1 LNHNV, CDR2 YYDKDF (reference sequence). CDR3 loop: CATSRGLAGDGEQFF. The DNA for the CDR3 is TGTGCCACCAGCAGAGGGCTAGCGGGAGATGGTGAGCAGTTCTTC.

The J gene is TRBJ1-3, the V gene TRBV12-5; no clear D. This CDR3 contains 16 residues. V was pared by 0 bases and J by 0 bases, with 9 bases between. CDR1 is LGHNT, CDR2 FRNRAP, per germline. The CDR3 spells CASGLVVGSSGNTIYF. As DNA, the CDR3 is TGTGCTAGTGGTTTGGTAGTAGGGAGCTCTGGAAACACCATATATTTT.

The chain carries TRBV11-2 and TRBJ2-7; a possible D gene is TRBD1 (5 bases). The CDR3 is 14 residues long. Germline CDR1 reads SGHAT; CDR2 reads FQNNGV. Trimming stripped 5 bases from V and 5 bases from J, with 16 bases between. The CDR3 DNA is TGTGCCAGCAGCCGGACACGCAGTCTTCACGAGCAGTACTTC. Translation gives CASSRTRSLHEQYF.

This clone was counted a single time. CDR3 sequence reads: CASSPSGQSYYELHF. CDR3 nucleotide sequence: TGTGCCAGCAGTCCGTCGGGACAGAGTTATTACGAGCTCCACTTT. The rearrangement uses TRBV27 and TRBJ1-6; 7 bases map to TRBD1. This CDR3 is built from 15 residues. Germline assignment: CDR1 MNHEY and CDR2 SMNVEV (reference sequence). The V gene end was trimmed by 5 bases and the J gene end by 16 bases; junction bases not matched to a gene: 17.

The chain uses TRBV4-2 and TRBJ2-4; TRBD2 aligns across 10 bases. This CDR3 is 19 amino acids long. The trim removed 0 bases at V and 2 bases at J, leaving 10 bases unmatched. CDR1 is LGHNA and CDR2 is YNFKEQ in the germline V gene. CDR3 loop: CASSQDLAGVISTKNIQYF. DNA for the CDR3: TGTGCCAGCAGCCAAGATCTAGCGGGAGTTATCTCCACCAAAAACATTCAGTACTTC.

This chain uses TRBV13 with TRBJ1-6; TRBD1 agrees at 11 bases. The CDR3 has 13 residues. Looked up from germline, CDR1 is PRHDT and CDR2 is FYEKMQ (reference sequence). J lost 10 bases, V lost 5 bases, and 1 base had no gene match. The CDR3 bases are TGTGCCAGCAGCGGGACAGGGGGGTCACCCCTCCACTTT. The encoded protein is CASSGTGGSPLHF.

The CDR3 here is CASSLRGAETQYF. As DNA, the CDR3 is TGCGCCAGCAGCTTGCGGGGGGCAGAGACCCAGTACTTC. This chain uses TRBV5-1 with TRBJ2-5; D might be TRBD2 (7 bases). The CDR3 loop spans 13 amino acids. CDR1 is SGHRS and CDR2 is YFSETQ in the germline V gene. Trimming removed 1 base from V and 4 bases from J, with 8 bases in between.

The chain recombines TRBV5-6 with TRBJ1-2, with D maybe TRBD1 (6 bases). From germline, CDR1 is SGHDT and CDR2 YYEEEE. Between the trimmed V and J ends, which lost 0 bases and 7 bases, there was a span of 10 bases. CDR3 length equals 13 residues. Written as DNA, the CDR3 is TGTGCCAGCAGCTTGGGAGGACAGTTTGGCTACACCTTC. Protein sequence: CASSLGGQFGYTF.

This sequence joins TRBV18 and TRBJ2-7; the D gene is possibly TRBD1 (6 bases). V was trimmed by 2 bases and J by 4 bases, leaving 9 bases between them. This CDR3 contains 13 residues. Germline CDR1 reads KGHSH; CDR2 reads LQKENI. The CDR3 nucleotides read TGTGCCAGCTCACCATTCACAGGGTACGAGCAGTACTTC. Its translation is CASSPFTGYEQYF.

This clone was recorded once. The rearrangement joins TRBV7-3 to TRBJ2-3; no firm D call. The CDR3 has 13 residues. Per the germline V gene, CDR1 is SGHTA and CDR2 is FQGTGA. The V and J ends lost 5 bases and 0 bases respectively, with 6 bases between them. The CDR3 DNA follows: TGTGCCAGCAGCCCGACTAGCACAGATACGCAGTATTTT. Translating gives CASSPTSTDTQYF. The full variable domain, completed using reference TRBV7-3 and TRBJ2-3, is GAGVSQTPSNKVTEKGKYVELRCDPISGHTALYWYRQSLGQGPEFLIYFQGTGAADDSGLPNDRFFAVRPEGSVSTLKIQRTERGDSAVYLCASSPTSTDTQYFGPGTRLTVL.

This chain links TRBV6-1 with TRBJ1-2, with D possibly matching TRBD1 (5 bases). The V and J ends lost 0 bases and 2 bases respectively, with 16 bases between them. Per germline, CDR1 MNHNS and CDR2 SASEGT. The CDR3 consists of 17 residues. Here the CDR3 reads CASSEARASGRNYGYTF. In DNA, the CDR3 is TGTGCCAGCAGTGAAGCAAGAGCGTCAGGGAGGAACTATGGCTACACCTTC.

This sequence joins TRBV28 and TRBJ2-2; TRBD2 agrees at 7 bases. The CDR3 contains 16 residues. Germline CDR1 reads MDHEN; CDR2 reads SYDVKM. The junction had 12 bases not matched to a gene; V was cut back by 4 bases and J by 7 bases. The CDR3 region is CASSSAFIWTSGELFF. The CDR3, as DNA: TGTGCCAGCAGTTCTGCATTCATATGGACTAGCGGGGAGCTGTTTTTT.

The chain couples TRBV20-1 to TRBJ2-5; 8 bases fit TRBD1. The trim removed 3 bases at V and 0 bases at J, leaving 9 bases unmatched. This CDR3 has 16 amino acids. Germline V lookup: CDR1 DFQATT, CDR2 SNEGSKA (reference sequence). DNA of the CDR3: TGCAGTGCTAGTTCCCGGGACAGGAGATACCAAGAGACCCAGTACTTC. Its translation is CSASSRDRRYQETQYF.

This clone has only a few counts. V usage is TRBV7-6 and J usage is TRBJ1-3; D is possibly TRBD1 (6 bases). Trimming left V 3 bases short and J 1 base short, with 13 bases between. CDR3 length: 16 residues. The germline V gene has CDR1 SGHVS and CDR2 FNYEAQ. The CDR3 sequence is CASSFYRDSSGNTIYF. The DNA for the CDR3 is TGTGCCAGCAGCTTTTACAGGGATTCTTCTGGAAACACCATATATTTT.

V and J are TRBV10-2 and TRBJ1-3; maybe TRBD1 (5 bases). Germline CDR1 and CDR2: WSHSY and SAAADI. CDR3 length: 15 amino acids. V was pared by 2 bases and J by 4 bases, with 12 bases between. CDR3 nucleotide sequence: TGCGCCAGCAGTGAGCCGGCCAGGGAAGGAAACACCATATATTTT. This translates into CASSEPAREGNTIYF.

This clone was recorded a few times. The gene calls are TRBV6-1 and TRBJ2-7; D is ambiguous. The CDR3 is 13 residues long. CDR1 MNHNS and CDR2 SASEGT come from the germline V gene. Trimming left V 2 bases short and J 0 bases short, with 5 bases between. The CDR3, as DNA: TGTGCCAGCAGTGAACAGGCCTCCTACGAGCAGTACTTC. Its translation: CASSEQASYEQYF.